This entry lists 8 T cell receptor beta chains sequenced from one sample in a study of metastatic and nonmetastatic thyroid tumors (dated by TCRdb to 2020 to 2022). None of the patients had been given any treatment before thyroid surgery. Library preparation used PCR. The sequencing machine was an Illumina HiSeq 4000. TCRdb handled the public reads itself, with Q25 trimming in fastp and clone calling in MiXCR, and kept productive beta chains. The table for this sample lists over 30,000 clones; around 16% of them were counted only once. Around a fifth of the sample comes from the top ten. The sample was blood. All receptors derive from a male donor with papillary thyroid cancer or a benign thyroid nodule (not recorded which). Some clones in this sample may be carry-over from other donors' samples.

This clone was counted ten times or more. The chain uses TRBV12-3 or TRBV12-4 and TRBJ2-7; TRBD2 aligns across 9 bases. The CDR3 runs to 15 residues. The V segment lost 3 bases and the J segment 0 bases; nucleotides outside the gene matches: 3. CDR3 bases: TGTGCCAGCAGTTTGCTAGCGGGAACCTCCTACGAGCAGTACTTC. It specifies CASSLLAGTSYEQYF.

V is TRBV12-3 or TRBV12-4 and J is TRBJ2-7; no clear D. The CDR3 covers 13 residues. Trimming took 7 bases from V and 1 from J, leaving 11 bases between them. CDR3 in DNA: TGTGCCAGCATGATAGGCGGTTCCTACGAGCAGTACTTC. Residues: CASMIGGSYEQYF.

This clone has at least ten counts. V and J are TRBV28 and TRBJ1-2; D remains ambiguous. The CDR3 is 13 residues long. V lost 2 bases and J 10 bases, leaving 14 bases between the germline ends. Germline CDR1 and CDR2: MDHEN and SYDVKM. In DNA form, the CDR3 reads TGTGCCAGCAGTTTAAGGGCAGGAAAACTCTACACCTTC. Protein sequence: CASSLRAGKLYTF.

This clone was seen many times. A single base separates this from a much larger clone, so it may be a read error. The same CDR3 also results from other DNA sequences found in this sample. The chain has TRBV5-1 and TRBJ2-1; 7 nucleotides agree with TRBD2. Germline V CDR1 and CDR2: SGHRS, YFSETQ. Trimming at V came to 8 bases and at J to 8 bases, leaving 10 bases not matched to a gene. The CDR3 spans 13 residues. The CDR3 DNA follows: TGCGCCAGTGGTCTCGGGGGGTGGGATGAGCAGTTCTTC. Residues: CASGLGGWDEQFF. The variable domain in full, completed from reference TRBV5-1 and TRBJ2-1, reads KAGVTQTPRYLIKTRGQQVTLSCSPISGHRSVSWYQQTPGQGLQFLFEYFSETQRNKGNFPGRFSGRQFSNSRSEMNVSTLELGDSALYLCASGLGGWDEQFFGPGTRLTVL.

Points on this clone: One end of the junction is discordant with germline, which a read error may explain. This chain uses TRBV7-4 with TRBJ2-1; 9 nucleotides agree with TRBD2. The CDR3 is 17 residues long. CDR1 and CDR2 (germline): SGHVT, SQSDAQ. For the CDR3, the DNA is TGTGCCATCAGCTTAGTGGTTCGCGGGAGGGCCTACAATGAGCAGTTCTTC. As protein: CAISLVVRGRAYNEQFF.

The rearrangement joins TRBV7-9 to TRBJ1-3; unclear D gene. The CDR3 is made up of 14 amino acids. Trimming cost V 4 bases and J 2 bases, with 9 bases left between them. Germline lookup yields CDR1 SEHNR and CDR2 FQNEAQ (reference sequence). CDR3 nucleotides: TGTGCCAGCAGCTCCCCGTGGGCTGGAAACACCATATATTTT. Amino acid sequence: CASSSPWAGNTIYF. The variable domain in full, completed from reference TRBV7-9 and TRBJ1-3, reads DTGVSQNPRHKITKRGQNVTFRCDPISEHNRLYWYRQTLGQGPEFLTYFQNEAQLEKSRLLSDRFSAERPKGSFSTLEIQRTEQGDSAMYLCASSSPWAGNTIYFGEGSWLTVV.

This clone has at least ten counts. This chain links TRBV7-2 with TRBJ1-4; D is uncertain. CDR3 length: 17 residues. CDR1 and CDR2 from the germline V gene are SGHTA and FQGNSA. V was pared by 1 base and J by 10 bases, with 22 bases between. The CDR3 sequence is CASSLGVVSLIEGKLFF. The DNA of the CDR3 is TGTGCCAGCAGCTTAGGGGTCGTGTCCCTAATCGAGGGAAAACTGTTTTTT.

This clone was counted at least ten times. The chain recombines TRBV6-1 with TRBJ1-1; TRBD1 is a possible D gene (6 bases). From germline, CDR1 is MNHNS and CDR2 SASEGT. The CDR3 runs to 12 residues. Between the trimmed V and J ends, which lost 5 bases and 6 bases, there was a span of 10 bases. This CDR3 is CASSLGQSEAFF. In DNA, the CDR3 is TGTGCCAGCAGTCTAGGACAGTCTGAAGCTTTCTTT.